One and the same sample provided the 11 T cell receptor beta chains below, sequenced in a study of shared clonotypes between healthy human individuals. Produced via immunoSEQ multiplex PCR; TCRdb's table is partial and in-frame only. The sample carries around 2.1 million clones, about 92% recorded once. CD8 cells regarded as naive lacked CD45RO, were positively chosen for CCR7, and omitted terminally differentiated effector memory CD45RA+ cells. Specimen: naive CD8+ T cells from PBMCs. Source of these receptors: a man younger than 35 in good health. Some clones in this sample may be carry-over from other donors' samples.

The V and J genes are TRBV28 and TRBJ2-7; 11 nucleotides line up with TRBD1. The CDR3 length is 14 residues. V lost 5 bases to trimming and J lost 7 bases; unmatched junction nucleotides: 7. Germline CDR1 and CDR2: MDHEN and SYDVKM. CDR3 sequence (DNA): TGTGCCAGCAGTGGGGGACAGGGGGATCAGGAGCAGTACTTC. Translation gives CASSGGQGDQEQYF. The full variable domain, its missing parts supplied by reference TRBV28 and TRBJ2-7, is DVKVTQSSRYLVKRTGEKVFLECVQDMDHENMFWYRQDPGLGLRLIYFSYDVKMKEKGDIPEGYSVSREKKERFSLILESASTNQTSMYLCASSGGQGDQEQYFGPGTRLTVT.

The V call is TRBV27, the J call TRBJ1-2; no clear D. V lost 5 bases and J 7 bases, leaving 14 bases between the germline ends. Germline CDR1 reads MNHEY; CDR2 reads SMNVEV (reference sequence). The CDR3 consists of 13 residues. The chain's CDR3 is CASSERGGGGYTF. The CDR3 nucleotides read TGTGCCAGCAGTGAAAGAGGTGGCGGTGGCTACACCTTC.

The chain uses TRBV27 and TRBJ2-7; TRBD1 or TRBD2 may be the D gene (5 bases each). With 7 bases removed from V and 2 bases from J, the gap between germline ends came to 18 bases. CDR1 and CDR2 from the germline V gene are MNHEY and SMNVEV (reference sequence). This CDR3 region has 15 residues. CDR3 nucleotides: TGTGCCAGCAATAAGAGGGCAGGGAGACCCTACGAGCAGTACTTC. Residues: CASNKRAGRPYEQYF.

The chain uses TRBV7-9 and TRBJ2-7; D perhaps matches TRBD2 (6 bases). V gave up 4 bases and J gave up 6 bases, with 10 bases separating them. This CDR3 contains 12 residues. CDR1 and CDR2 (germline): SEHNR, FQNEAQ (reference sequence). The CDR3 region has the DNA TGTGCCAGCAGCTCGACTAGTCTCGAGCAGTACTTC. Residues: CASSSTSLEQYF.

The CDR3 loop reads CSVERVGSGSYEQYF. The CDR3 coding sequence is TGCAGCGTTGAACGGGTAGGCAGTGGCTCCTACGAGCAGTACTTC. The chain links TRBV29-1 to TRBJ2-7; D is undetermined. The V and J ends lost 2 bases and 0 bases respectively, with 14 bases between them. The germline V gene encodes CDR1 SQVTM and CDR2 ANQGSEA. This CDR3 comprises 15 residues.

The chain joins TRBV4-1 to TRBJ1-1, with 9 bases that match TRBD1. The germline CDR1 and CDR2 sequences are MGHRA and YSYEKL. The CDR3 length is 15 residues. The junction had 7 bases not matched to a gene; V was cut back by 4 bases and J by 4 bases. CDR3 sequence reads: CASSPRTGVTTEAFF. The CDR3, as DNA: TGCGCCAGCAGCCCTAGGACAGGGGTTACCACTGAAGCTTTCTTT.

This rearrangement joins TRBV5-8 to TRBJ1-1, with D hard to call. In germline, CDR1 is SGHTS, CDR2 YDEGEE. Deletions cut 6 bases from V and 4 bases from J, with 13 bases between. CDR3 length: 13 amino acids. CDR3 loop: CASTPREGTEAFF. CDR3 sequence (DNA): TGTGCCAGCACCCCTAGGGAGGGCACTGAAGCTTTCTTT.

Only one count was recorded for this clone. This chain joins TRBV9 and TRBJ2-1; D not resolved. From germline, CDR1 is SGDLS and CDR2 YYNGEE. V was shortened by 4 bases and J by 0 bases, with 14 bases between the two germline ends. The CDR3 is made up of 16 amino acids. The CDR3 bases are TGTGCCAGCAGCCCATCTCATACAAGCTCCTACAATGAGCAGTTCTTC. It yields the protein CASSPSHTSSYNEQFF. The whole variable domain, remainder taken from reference TRBV9 and TRBJ2-1, is DSGVTQTPKHLITATGQRVTLRCSPRSGDLSVYWYQQSLDQGLQFLIQYYNGEERAKGNILERFSAQQFPDLHSELNLSSLELGDSALYFCASSPSHTSSYNEQFFGPGTRLTVL.

The chain has TRBV5-1 and TRBJ1-1; D not resolved. The CDR3 runs to 15 residues. Trimming removed 0 bases at V and 5 bases at J, with 14 bases between. The V gene's germline CDR1 is SGHRS and CDR2 YFSETQ. CDR3 protein: CASSLEIRGGTEAFF. The CDR3 nucleotides read TGCGCCAGCAGCTTGGAGATTCGGGGAGGGACTGAAGCTTTCTTT.

The J gene is TRBJ1-2, the V gene TRBV9; no clear D. The germline V gene has CDR1 SGDLS and CDR2 YYNGEE. Trimming removed 4 bases from V and 7 bases from J, with 11 bases in between. The CDR3 loop spans 12 amino acids. CDR3 residues: CASSQSLGGYTF. The CDR3 bases are TGTGCCAGCAGCCAGTCACTCGGTGGCTACACCTTC.

This chain uses TRBV19 with TRBJ2-1, with D possibly matching TRBD2 (6 bases). The germline V gene encodes CDR1 LNHDA and CDR2 SQIVND (reference sequence). V lost 3 bases and J lost 7, with 13 bases in between. The CDR3 contains 14 residues. CDR3 sequence: CASSMGLVWNEQFF. The CDR3 region has the DNA TGTGCCAGTAGTATGGGACTTGTATGGAATGAGCAGTTCTTC.